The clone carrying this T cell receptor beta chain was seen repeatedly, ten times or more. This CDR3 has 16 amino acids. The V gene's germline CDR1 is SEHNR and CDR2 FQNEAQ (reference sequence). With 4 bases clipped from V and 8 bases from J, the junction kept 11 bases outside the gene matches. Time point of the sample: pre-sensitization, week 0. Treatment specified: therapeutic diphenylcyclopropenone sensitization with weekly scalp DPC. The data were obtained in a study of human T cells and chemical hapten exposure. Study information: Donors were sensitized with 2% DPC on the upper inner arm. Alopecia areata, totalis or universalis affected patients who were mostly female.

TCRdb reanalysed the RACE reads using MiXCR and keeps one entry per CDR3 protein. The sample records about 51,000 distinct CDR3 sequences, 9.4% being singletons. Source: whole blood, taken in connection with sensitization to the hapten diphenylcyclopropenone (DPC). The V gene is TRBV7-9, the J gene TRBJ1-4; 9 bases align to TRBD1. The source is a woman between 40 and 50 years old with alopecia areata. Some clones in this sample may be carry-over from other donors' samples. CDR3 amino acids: CASSSPTGTGLEKLFF. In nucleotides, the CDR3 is TGTGCCAGCAGCTCGCCAACCGGGACAGGGCTCGAAAAACTGTTTTTT.